This entry describes one TCR beta chain. These data originate in a study of blood T cell repertoires in COVID-19. Overall study: T cells, B-cell-depleted T cells, or PBMCs supplied cDNA or gDNA.

Per the authors' pipeline: Reference gene primer amplification in the assay estimated nucleated cell counts. Assay used: immunoSEQ multiplex PCR; TCRdb lists only in-frame clones, some missing. The V and J calls and clone size were taken over from that table, and D and trimming were inferred from the DNA. The table includes tens of thousands of clones, approximately 80% detected once. The clonotype was recovered from a woman over 75 with acute or convalescent COVID-19. The source material was peripheral blood.

The CDR3: CASSTGTRYEQYF. CDR3 in DNA: TGTGCCAGCAGCACCGGGACTAGGTACGAGCAGTACTTC. V is TRBV6-6 and J is TRBJ2-7, with TRBD2 identical over 8 bases. The junction had 5 bases not matched to a gene; V was cut back by 6 bases and J by 4 bases. The CDR3 runs to 13 residues. Looked up from germline, CDR1 is MNHNY and CDR2 is SVGAGI (reference sequence).